This TCR beta chain was captured in a study of blood T cell repertoires in COVID-19. Clinical histories supplied by participants themselves formed the basis of cohort assignment. Profiled with immunoSEQ multiplex PCR; TCRdb holds only in-frame clones, not every one. The sample consists of approximately 260,000 clones, 70% to 90% of them appearing once. CDR3 length: 11 residues. Per germline, CDR1 SGDLS and CDR2 YYNGEE. V lost 3 bases and J lost 10, with 8 bases in between. This receptor was taken from a woman aged 40 to 49 with acute COVID-19. Sequenced: PBMCs or T cells enriched from blood (not recorded which). The chain employs TRBV9 and TRBJ2-1; TRBD2 might be the D (5 bases). The CDR3 coding sequence is TGTGCCAGCAGCGCGGGGTCCGAGCAGTTCTTC. It is translated as CASSAGSEQFF.